The subject of this entry is one TCR beta chain. V was clipped by 7 bases and J by 5 bases; unmatched bases: 6. In germline, CDR1 is SGHRS, CDR2 YFSETQ. The CDR3 covers 13 residues. This record comes from a study of OX40 agonist ivuxolimab in advanced cancers. Overall study: Patients were infused with ivuxolimab every 2 weeks at 0.01 to 10 mg/kg.

Repertoires were generated with immunoSEQ multiplex PCR, while TCRdb's copy carries only in-frame clones and drops some. Of roughly 54,000 clones detected, about four fifths appear once; the ten largest clones hold approximately 1.2%. The material sequenced was CD4+ or CD8+ T cells sorted from blood, taken in a trial of the OX40 agonist ivuxolimab. The receptor was derived from an adult with an advanced solid tumor such as melanoma, head and neck, liver or kidney cancer. This chain joins TRBV5-1 and TRBJ2-1; TRBD2 aligns across 7 bases. The CDR3 here is CASSAGVNNEQFF. The CDR3 nucleotides are TGCGCCAGCTCGGCGGGAGTAAACAATGAGCAGTTCTTC. The whole variable domain, remainder taken from reference TRBV5-1 and TRBJ2-1, is KAGVTQTPRYLIKTRGQQVTLSCSPISGHRSVSWYQQTPGQGLQFLFEYFSETQRNKGNFPGRFSGRQFSNSRSEMNVSTLELGDSALYLCASSAGVNNEQFFGPGTRLTVL.